This TCR beta chain appears in the sequencing data of a study of blood T cell repertoires in COVID-19. The repertoire was sequenced with immunoSEQ multiplex PCR; TCRdb's copy has only in-frame clones and lacks some. Among tens of thousands of clones listed, about four fifths were seen once. Trimming removed 6 bases from V and 0 bases from J, with 12 bases in between. The germline V gene encodes CDR1 SGHAT and CDR2 FQNNGV. CDR3 length equals 14 residues. This clone was seen only a few times. Sequencing was carried out using peripheral blood. The TCR originated in a man aged 55-75 years with COVID-19, enrolled during active disease. The chain is built from TRBV11-2 and TRBJ2-7; a possible D gene is TRBD2 (6 bases). The CDR3 is CASRRDSSSYEQYF. CDR3 bases: TGTGCCAGCAGGAGGGACTCAAGCTCCTACGAGCAGTACTTC.